The clone carrying this T cell receptor (beta chain) was seen a single time. Antigen unknown. This entry belongs to a study of cytomegalovirus exposure and HLA in healthy donors. Whole-study results and caveats: Among CMV-associated TCR beta chains, most appeared HLA-restricted in a later analysis.

The germline CDR1 and CDR2 sequences are SGHTA and FQGNSA. The CDR3 totals 16 residues. Trimming removed 1 base at V and 0 bases at J, with 9 bases between. PCR employed 60 Vbeta and 13 Jbeta primers. TCRdb's table, derived via immunoSEQ multiplex PCR, lists solely in-frame clones and lacks some. The sample yields 90,000 to 130,000 clones, approximately 70% seen once. At collection, donors were nominally healthy, but unrecorded immune exposures were probable. The V gene is TRBV7-2, the J gene TRBJ2-2; D remains unclear. Sequenced sample: PBMCs. This TCR came from a man in his thirties or forties in good health and CMV-seropositive. The CDR3 DNA follows: TGTGCCAGCAGCTTAGGACTTTACGCGAACACCGGGGAGCTGTTTTTT. Its protein product is CASSLGLYANTGELFF.